This T cell receptor beta chain was sequenced in a study of blood T cell repertoires in COVID-19. As for the study in general: The United States, Italy and Spain were the sources of the acute and convalescent COVID-19 samples.

Only in-frame clones appear in the TCRdb table, and some are missing; sequencing was by immunoSEQ multiplex PCR. The data show 200,000 to 300,000 clones, about nine tenths seen once. Cohorts were assigned according to the clinical history that participants reported. V dropped 3 bases and J dropped 5 bases, with 13 bases sitting between them. The CDR3 runs to 14 residues. The germline V gene has CDR1 ENHRY and CDR2 SYGVKD. This clone has a single count. The sample consisted of PBMCs or T cells enriched from blood (not recorded which). The chain uses TRBV10-3 and TRBJ1-2, with D possibly TRBD1 on 5 matching bases. This clonotype originated in a woman in her forties with acute COVID-19. The CDR3 region has the DNA TGTGCCATCAGTGATTCCTCCGGGGGTTATGGCTACACCTTC. Protein product: CAISDSSGGYGYTF.